The entry that follows covers one T cell receptor beta chain sequence. The sample originates from a study of technical replicates of blood from a few donors. Losses at the gene ends were 4 bases for V and 4 bases for J; bases not matched to a gene: 5. CDR1 MDHEN and CDR2 SYDVKM come from the germline V gene. This CDR3 contains 15 residues. Data came from immunoSEQ multiplex PCR; TCRdb stores just in-frame clones and leaves some out. The table lists tens of thousands of clones, about nine tenths of them singletons. Sequencing used T cells isolated from PBMCs. The genes are TRBV28 and TRBJ2-7; TRBD2 matches at 12 bases. The TCR sequence derives from a human donor in good health. Some clones in this sample may be carry-over from other donors' samples. The CDR3: CASSSWTSGIYEQYF. The CDR3 coding sequence is TGTGCCAGCAGTTCATGGACTAGCGGGATATACGAGCAGTACTTC.